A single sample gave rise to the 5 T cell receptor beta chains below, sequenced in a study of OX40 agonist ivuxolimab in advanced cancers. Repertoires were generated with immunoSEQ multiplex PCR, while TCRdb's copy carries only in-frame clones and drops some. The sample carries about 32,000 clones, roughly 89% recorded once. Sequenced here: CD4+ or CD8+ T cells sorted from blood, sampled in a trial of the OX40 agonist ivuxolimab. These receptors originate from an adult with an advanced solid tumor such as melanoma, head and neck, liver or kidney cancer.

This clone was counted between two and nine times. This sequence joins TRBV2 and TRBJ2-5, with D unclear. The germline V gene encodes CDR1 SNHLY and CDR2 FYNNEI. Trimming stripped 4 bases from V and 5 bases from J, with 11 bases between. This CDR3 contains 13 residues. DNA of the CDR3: TGTGCCAGCAGTGCTTGGGTGGGGGAGACCCAGTACTTC. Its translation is CASSAWVGETQYF.

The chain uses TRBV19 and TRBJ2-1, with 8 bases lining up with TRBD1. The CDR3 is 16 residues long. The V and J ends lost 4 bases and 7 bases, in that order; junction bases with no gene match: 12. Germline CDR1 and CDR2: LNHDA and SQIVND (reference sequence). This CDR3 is CASSNTDSQGVNEQFF. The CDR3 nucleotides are TGTGCCAGTAGTAACACCGACTCACAGGGGGTGAATGAGCAGTTCTTC.

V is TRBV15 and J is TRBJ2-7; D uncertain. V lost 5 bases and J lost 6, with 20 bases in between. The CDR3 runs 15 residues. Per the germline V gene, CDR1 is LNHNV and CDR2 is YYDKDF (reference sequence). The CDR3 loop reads CATSGPVKGYPEQYF. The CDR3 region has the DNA TGTGCCACCAGCGGACCAGTAAAGGGCTACCCCGAGCAGTACTTC.

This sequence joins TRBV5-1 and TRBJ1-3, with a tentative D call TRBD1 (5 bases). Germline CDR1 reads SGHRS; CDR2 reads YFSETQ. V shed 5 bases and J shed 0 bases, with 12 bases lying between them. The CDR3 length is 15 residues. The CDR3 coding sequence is TGCGCCAGCAGTTCTGATGGGGCCTCTGGAAACACCATATATTTT. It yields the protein CASSSDGASGNTIYF.

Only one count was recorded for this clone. The CDR3 DNA follows: TGTGCCAGCAGCTTAACAGGGGACTACGAGCAGTACTTC. Protein sequence: CASSLTGDYEQYF. The chain is built from TRBV7-9 and TRBJ2-7; 7 nucleotides agree with TRBD1. After removal of 2 bases from V and 3 bases from J, the junction contained 1 base not matched to a gene. This CDR3 is 13 amino acids long. Germline V lookup: CDR1 SEHNR, CDR2 FQNEAQ (reference sequence).